The rows below give T cell receptor beta chains drawn from one sample of a study of T cell responses to AZD1222 COVID-19 vaccine. Profiling relied on immunoSEQ multiplex PCR, and the TCRdb table lists in-frame clones only, not all of them. The data show 150,000 or so clones, 90% seen once. Sequencing used peripheral blood, obtained 28 days after the second AZD1222 dose. The receptors here all came from an adult who received the AZD1222 COVID-19 vaccine. Both conserved end residues are trimmed from each CDR3.

cdr3_aa: ASSELDDLVSEQY
v_call: TRBV25-1
j_call: TRBJ2-7

cdr3_aa: ASSYDLSYEQY
v_call: TRBV6-5
j_call: TRBJ2-7

cdr3_aa: ASSLEGGAGYYNEQF
v_call: TRBV5-1
j_call: TRBJ2-1

cdr3_aa: ASSLITATNEKLF
v_call: TRBV7-9
j_call: TRBJ1-4

cdr3_aa: ASSADPTSLGNSPLH
v_call: TRBV9
j_call: TRBJ1-6

cdr3_aa: ASSQDYRSQY
v_call: TRBV4-3
j_call: TRBJ2-3

cdr3_aa: ASSFKRSLNTEAF
v_call: TRBV7-2
j_call: TRBJ1-1

cdr3_aa: ASSLGSLAAYEQY
v_call: TRBV7-2
j_call: TRBJ2-7

cdr3_aa: ASSPHPGQKETQY
v_call: TRBV7-7
j_call: TRBJ2-5

cdr3_aa: ASSPGPQGGGQPQH
v_call: TRBV19
j_call: TRBJ1-5

cdr3_aa: ASSQGRGGGNSPLH
v_call: TRBV4-3
j_call: TRBJ1-6

cdr3_aa: ASSQDWTSGTYEQY
v_call: TRBV4-3
j_call: TRBJ2-7

cdr3_aa: ASSQTGDSNQPQH
v_call: TRBV5-1
j_call: TRBJ1-5

cdr3_aa: ASSPMITGNTEAF
v_call: TRBV5-6
j_call: TRBJ1-1

cdr3_aa: ASSLASGSYEQY
v_call: TRBV7-2
j_call: TRBJ2-7

cdr3_aa: ASSTGIGNTEAF
v_call: TRBV13
j_call: TRBJ1-1

cdr3_aa: ATSRDRARQETQY
v_call: TRBV15
j_call: TRBJ2-5

cdr3_aa: ASSSILGLAIGYNEQF
v_call: TRBV7-2
j_call: TRBJ2-1

cdr3_aa: ASSTGTEYGNTIY
v_call: TRBV5-1
j_call: TRBJ1-3

cdr3_aa: ASSLRTGGYSYEQY
v_call: TRBV5-1
j_call: TRBJ2-7